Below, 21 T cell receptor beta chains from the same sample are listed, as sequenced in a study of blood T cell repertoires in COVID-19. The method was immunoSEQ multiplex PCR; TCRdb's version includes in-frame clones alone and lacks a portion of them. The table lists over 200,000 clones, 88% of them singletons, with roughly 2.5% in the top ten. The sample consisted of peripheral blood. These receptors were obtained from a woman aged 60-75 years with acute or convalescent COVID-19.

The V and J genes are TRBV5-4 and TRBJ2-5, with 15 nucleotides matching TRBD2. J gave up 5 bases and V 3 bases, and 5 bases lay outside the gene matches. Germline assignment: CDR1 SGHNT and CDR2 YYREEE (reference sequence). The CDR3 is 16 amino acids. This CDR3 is CASSSSGLAGGETQYF. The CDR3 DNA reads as TGTGCCAGCAGCTCCTCGGGACTAGCGGGAGGTGAGACCCAGTACTTC.

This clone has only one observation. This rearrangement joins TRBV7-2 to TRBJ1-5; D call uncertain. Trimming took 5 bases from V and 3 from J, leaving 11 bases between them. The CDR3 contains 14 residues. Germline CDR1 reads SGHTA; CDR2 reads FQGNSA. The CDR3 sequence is CASSPSPVNQPQHF. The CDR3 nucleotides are TGTGCCAGCAGCCCCTCTCCCGTCAATCAGCCCCAGCATTTT.

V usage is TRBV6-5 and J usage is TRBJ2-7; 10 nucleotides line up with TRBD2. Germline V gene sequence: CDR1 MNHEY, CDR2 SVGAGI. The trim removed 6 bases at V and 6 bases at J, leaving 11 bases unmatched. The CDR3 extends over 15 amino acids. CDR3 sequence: CASRRPSGLAFEQYF. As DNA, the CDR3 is TGTGCCAGCAGGCGGCCTTCGGGACTAGCGTTCGAGCAGTACTTC.

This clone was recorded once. This CDR3 reads CAWSPRRDGAFF. In DNA, the CDR3 is TGTGCCTGGAGTCCACGCAGGGATGGAGCTTTCTTT. The J gene is TRBJ1-1, the V gene TRBV30, with a possible D match to TRBD1 (5 bases). Trimming shortened V by 2 bases and J by 10 bases, and 14 bases separated the two germline ends. This CDR3 has 12 amino acids. From germline, CDR1 is GTSNPN and CDR2 SVGIG (reference sequence).

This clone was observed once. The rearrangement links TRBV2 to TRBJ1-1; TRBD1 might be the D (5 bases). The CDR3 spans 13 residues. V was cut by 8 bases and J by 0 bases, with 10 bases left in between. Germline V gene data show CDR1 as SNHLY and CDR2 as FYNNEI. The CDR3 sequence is CASLQGMNTEAFF. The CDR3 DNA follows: TGTGCCAGCCTGCAGGGCATGAACACTGAAGCTTTCTTT.

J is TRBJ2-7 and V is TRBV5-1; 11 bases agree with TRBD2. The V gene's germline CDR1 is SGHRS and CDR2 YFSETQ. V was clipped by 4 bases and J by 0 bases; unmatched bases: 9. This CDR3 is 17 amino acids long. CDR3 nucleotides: TGCGCCAGCAGCGGACCAGTTCTAGCGGGGGGCTCCTACGAGCAGTACTTC. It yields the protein CASSGPVLAGGSYEQYF.

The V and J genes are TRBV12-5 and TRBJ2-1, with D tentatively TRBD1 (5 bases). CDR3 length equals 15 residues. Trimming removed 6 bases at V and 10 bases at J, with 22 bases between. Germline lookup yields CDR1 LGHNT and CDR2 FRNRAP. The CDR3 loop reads CASGPTGAEGGEQFF. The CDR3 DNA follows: TGTGCTAGTGGGCCAACAGGTGCGGAAGGTGGGGAGCAGTTCTTC. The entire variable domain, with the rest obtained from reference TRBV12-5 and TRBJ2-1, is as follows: DARVTQTPRHKVTEMGQEVTMRCQPILGHNTVFWYRQTMMQGLELLAYFRNRAPLDDSGMPKDRFSAEMPDATLATLKIQPSEPRDSAVYFCASGPTGAEGGEQFFGPGTRLTVL.

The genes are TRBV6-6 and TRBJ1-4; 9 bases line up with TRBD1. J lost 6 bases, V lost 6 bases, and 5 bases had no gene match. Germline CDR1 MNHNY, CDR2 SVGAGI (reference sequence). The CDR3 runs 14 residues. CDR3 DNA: TGTGCCAGCAGGCGCCGGGACAGGGATGAAAAACTGTTTTTT. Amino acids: CASRRRDRDEKLFF.

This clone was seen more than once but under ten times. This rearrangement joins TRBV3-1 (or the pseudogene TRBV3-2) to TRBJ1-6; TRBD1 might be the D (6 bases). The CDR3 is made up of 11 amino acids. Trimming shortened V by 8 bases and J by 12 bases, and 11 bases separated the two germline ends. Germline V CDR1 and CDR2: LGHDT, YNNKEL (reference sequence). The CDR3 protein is CASGQGLPLHF. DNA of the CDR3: TGTGCCAGCGGGCAGGGGTTACCCCTCCACTTT.

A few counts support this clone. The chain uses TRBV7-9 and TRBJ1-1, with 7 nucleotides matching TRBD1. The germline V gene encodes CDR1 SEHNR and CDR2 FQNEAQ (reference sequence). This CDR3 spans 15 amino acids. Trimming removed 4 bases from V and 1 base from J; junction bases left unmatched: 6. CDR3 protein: CASSSNDRENTEAFF. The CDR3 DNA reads TGTGCCAGCAGCTCGAACGACAGGGAGAACACTGAAGCTTTCTTT.

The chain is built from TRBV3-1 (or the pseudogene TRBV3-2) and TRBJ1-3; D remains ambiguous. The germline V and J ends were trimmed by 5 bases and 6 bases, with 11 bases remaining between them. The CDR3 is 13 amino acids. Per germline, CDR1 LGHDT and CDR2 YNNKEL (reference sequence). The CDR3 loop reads CASSLTPKNTIYF. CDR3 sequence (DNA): TGTGCCAGCAGCTTAACCCCTAAAAACACCATATATTTT.

As DNA, the CDR3 is TGCGCCACGGATAGGTGGCGGACTAGCCCCTACAATGAGCAGTTCTTC. It is translated as CATDRWRTSPYNEQFF. This chain connects TRBV23-1 to TRBJ2-1; 8 positions match TRBD2. TRBV23-1 is known as an ORF, though its function is uncertain. CDR3 length: 16 residues. The junction had 13 bases not matched to a gene; V was cut back by 10 bases and J by 2 bases.

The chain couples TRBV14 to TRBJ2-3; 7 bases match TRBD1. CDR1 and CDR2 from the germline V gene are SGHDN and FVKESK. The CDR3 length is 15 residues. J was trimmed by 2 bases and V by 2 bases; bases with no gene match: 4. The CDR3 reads CASSQPTGNTDTQYF. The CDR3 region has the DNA TGTGCCAGCAGCCAACCGACAGGGAACACAGATACGCAGTATTTT.

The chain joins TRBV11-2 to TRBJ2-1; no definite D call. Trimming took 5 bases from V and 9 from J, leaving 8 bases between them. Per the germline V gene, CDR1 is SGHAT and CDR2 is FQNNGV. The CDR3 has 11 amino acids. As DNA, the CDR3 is TGTGCCAGCAGCCAGGCTGGTGAGCAGTTCTTC. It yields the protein CASSQAGEQFF.

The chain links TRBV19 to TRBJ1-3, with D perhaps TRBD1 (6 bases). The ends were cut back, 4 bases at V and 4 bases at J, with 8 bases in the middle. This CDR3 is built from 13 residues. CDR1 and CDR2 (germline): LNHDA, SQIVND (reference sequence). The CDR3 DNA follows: TGTGCCAGTAGTACGGGACAAGGAAACACCATATATTTT. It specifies CASSTGQGNTIYF.

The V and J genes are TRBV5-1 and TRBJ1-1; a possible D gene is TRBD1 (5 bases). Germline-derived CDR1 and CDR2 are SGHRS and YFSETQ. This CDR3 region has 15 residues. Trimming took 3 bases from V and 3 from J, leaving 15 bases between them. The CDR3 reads CASSSPGGSDTEAFF. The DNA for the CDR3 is TGCGCCAGCAGCTCCCCCGGGGGTTCGGACACTGAAGCTTTCTTT.

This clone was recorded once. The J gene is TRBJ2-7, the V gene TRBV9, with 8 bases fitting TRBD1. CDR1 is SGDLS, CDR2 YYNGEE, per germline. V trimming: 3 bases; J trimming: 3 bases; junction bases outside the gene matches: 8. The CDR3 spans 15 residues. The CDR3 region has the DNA TGTGCCAGCAGCGCCACAACCGGGACAGGCTACGAGCAGTACTTC. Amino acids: CASSATTGTGYEQYF.

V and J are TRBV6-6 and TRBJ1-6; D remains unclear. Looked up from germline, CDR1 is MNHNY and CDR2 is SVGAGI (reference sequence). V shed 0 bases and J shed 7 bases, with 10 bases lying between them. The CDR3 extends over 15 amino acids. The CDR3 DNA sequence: TGTGCCAGCAGTTACTCGAGCTTTCAAAATTCACCCCTCCACTTT. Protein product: CASSYSSFQNSPLHF.

The DNA of the CDR3 is TGTGCCAGCAGCCTAGACAGAGTGGATGGCTACACCTTC. This gives the protein CASSLDRVDGYTF. The rearrangement uses TRBV7-9 and TRBJ1-2, with a weak D call TRBD1 (5 bases). The germline V gene has CDR1 SEHNR and CDR2 FQNEAQ (reference sequence). CDR3 size: 13 residues. V was trimmed by 5 bases and J by 6 bases, leaving 13 bases between them.

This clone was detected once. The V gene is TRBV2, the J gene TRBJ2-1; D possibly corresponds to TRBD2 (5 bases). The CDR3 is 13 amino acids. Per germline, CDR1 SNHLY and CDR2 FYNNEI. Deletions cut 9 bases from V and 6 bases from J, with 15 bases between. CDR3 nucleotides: TGTGCCAGAAGGCTAGCAGCCCTCAATGAGCAGTTCTTC. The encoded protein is CARRLAALNEQFF.

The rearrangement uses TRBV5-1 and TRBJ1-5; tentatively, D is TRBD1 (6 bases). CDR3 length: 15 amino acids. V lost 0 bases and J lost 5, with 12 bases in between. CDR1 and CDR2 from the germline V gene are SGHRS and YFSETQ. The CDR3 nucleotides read TGCGCCAGCAGCTTGGGCCCCGGGACACATCAGCCCCAGCATTTT. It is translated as CASSLGPGTHQPQHF.